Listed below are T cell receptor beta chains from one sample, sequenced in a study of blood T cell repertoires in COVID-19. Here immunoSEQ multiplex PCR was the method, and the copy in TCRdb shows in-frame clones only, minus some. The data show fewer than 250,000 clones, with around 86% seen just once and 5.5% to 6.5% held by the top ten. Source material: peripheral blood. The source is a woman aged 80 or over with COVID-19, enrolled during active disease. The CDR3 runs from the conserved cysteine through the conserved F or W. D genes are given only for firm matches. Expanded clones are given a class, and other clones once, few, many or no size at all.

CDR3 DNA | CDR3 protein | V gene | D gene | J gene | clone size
TGTGCCTGCCCCCGGGACAGTGGTGTGACCGGGGAGCTGTTTTTT | CACPRDSGVTGELFF | TRBV6-5 | TRBD1 | TRBJ2-2 | .
TGTGCCAGCAGTAGGGACCGGGGGACCCTCACAGATACGCAGTATTTT | CASSRDRGTLTDTQYF | TRBV2 | . | TRBJ2-3 | .
TGTGCCAGCAGCCTCCGGGGGGCTGCAACTAATGAAAAACTGTTTTTT | CASSLRGAATNEKLFF | TRBV3-1/TRBV3-2 | . | TRBJ1-4 | .
TGTGCCAGCAGCCAAGACGCAGGGGGCAGGCCATTACCCCTCCACTTT | CASSQDAGGRPLPLHF | TRBV3-1/TRBV3-2 | TRBD1 | TRBJ1-6 | .
TGTGCCAGCAGCCTAGAGTCCGGGGGTGAGCAGTTCTTC | CASSLESGGEQFF | TRBV7-3 | . | TRBJ2-1 | once
TGTGCCAGCAGCGATAGGAGTGGCACTGAAGCTTTCTTT | CASSDRSGTEAFF | TRBV27 | . | TRBJ1-1 | .
TGTGCCAGCAGCTTAGGACAGGGTAGCACTGAAGCTTTCTTT | CASSLGQGSTEAFF | TRBV7-9 | TRBD1 | TRBJ1-1 | .
TGTGCCAGCAGCTTAACTATCCAAGAGACCCAGTACTTC | CASSLTIQETQYF | TRBV7-3 | . | TRBJ2-5 | .
TGTGCCAGCAGGCGGGATGTGGGTACCTACAATGAGCAGTTCTTC | CASRRDVGTYNEQFF | TRBV6-5 | . | TRBJ2-1 | .
TGCGCCAGCAGCTTGGTAGGGGGGGATGAGACCCAGTACTTC | CASSLVGGDETQYF | TRBV5-1 | . | TRBJ2-5 | .
TGTGCCATCAGTGATGGAGGGAACAATGAGCAGTTCTTC | CAISDGGNNEQFF | TRBV10-3 | . | TRBJ2-1 | .
TGTGCCAGCAGTCAACTGAGCGCTAGCACAGATACGCAGTATTTT | CASSQLSASTDTQYF | TRBV28 | . | TRBJ2-3 | .
TGTGCTAGCAGCGGGGGACCGGGGGTCCACAATGAGCAGTTCTTC | CASSGGPGVHNEQFF | TRBV7-7 | TRBD2 | TRBJ2-1 | .
TGCGCCAGCAGGTTGGCAGCAGGCTCCTCTGGAAACACCATATATTTT | CASRLAAGSSGNTIYF | TRBV5-1 | . | TRBJ1-3 | .
TGCAGCGTTGGACTCAGGGGAAGCGAAAAACTGTTTTTT | CSVGLRGSEKLFF | TRBV29-1 | . | TRBJ1-4 | .
TGTGCCAGCAGCTCCGACAGGGAAGGACCCTGGGGCTACACCTTC | CASSSDREGPWGYTF | TRBV11-1 | TRBD1 | TRBJ1-2 | once
TGTGCCAGCAGCGTAGGGCCAAGCTCCTACGAGCAGTACTTC | CASSVGPSSYEQYF | TRBV9 | . | TRBJ2-7 | .
TGTGCCAGCAGTTTTTCAGATTACACCGGGGAGCTGTTTTTT | CASSFSDYTGELFF | TRBV28 | . | TRBJ2-2 | .
TGTGCCAGCAGCTTCTCTAGCTACGAGCAGTACTTC | CASSFSSYEQYF | TRBV7-8 | . | TRBJ2-7 | .
TGCGCCAGCAGCCCCCGACAGGCAACTAATGAAAAACTGTTTTTT | CASSPRQATNEKLFF | TRBV4-1 | . | TRBJ1-4 | .
TGTGCCAGCAGTCAAGGGGGCCTGATCTATGGCTACACCTTC | CASSQGGLIYGYTF | TRBV7-3 | TRBD1 | TRBJ1-2 | .
TGTGCCAGCAGCTTGCAGATTTACAATGAGCAGTTCTTC | CASSLQIYNEQFF | TRBV7-9 | . | TRBJ2-1 | .
TGTGCCAGCAGTTCCGAAACGGGATTTAATCAGCCCCAGCATTTT | CASSSETGFNQPQHF | TRBV5-5 | . | TRBJ1-5 | .
TGTGCCAGCAGGGCTGACTCGAAACGGACAGGAAACACCATATATTTT | CASRADSKRTGNTIYF | TRBV2 | . | TRBJ1-3 | .
TGTGCCAGCAGTGACGGGGGGCTTAATCAGCCCCAGCATTTT | CASSDGGLNQPQHF | TRBV25-1 | . | TRBJ1-5 | .
TGTGCCAGCAGCGTTACCCCCTTTCACGGGGGGGGACCCAATGAGCAGTTCTTC | CASSVTPFHGGGPNEQFF | TRBV6-2/TRBV6-3 | TRBD2 | TRBJ2-1 | .
TGTGCCACCGGGGGGAGGGACAGGGGGCAGACAGATACGCAGTATTTT | CATGGRDRGQTDTQYF | TRBV24-1 | TRBD1 | TRBJ2-3 | .
TGTGCCAGCTCCCCTCTCGGGAGCACAGATACGCAGTATTTT | CASSPLGSTDTQYF | TRBV18 | . | TRBJ2-3 | .
TGTGCCATCAGTGAGTCCCAGGCTAGCGGCCACAATGAGCAGTTCTTC | CAISESQASGHNEQFF | TRBV10-3 | TRBD2 | TRBJ2-1 | .
TGTGCCAGCAGTTACATTAAGAACACTGAAGCTTTCTTT | CASSYIKNTEAFF | TRBV6-5 | . | TRBJ1-1 | .
TGTGCCAGCTCATCGACTGTACATCAGCCCCAGCATTTT | CASSSTVHQPQHF | TRBV18 | . | TRBJ1-5 | .
TGCGCCAGCAGCTCATCCTCCGGGACAGGGTTTGGGGCCAACGTCCTGACTTTC | CASSSSSGTGFGANVLTF | TRBV5-1 | TRBD1 | TRBJ2-6 | .
TGTGCCAGCTCAAGGACAGGGGGATCCTATGGCTACACCTTC | CASSRTGGSYGYTF | TRBV18 | TRBD1 | TRBJ1-2 | .
TGTGCCAGCAGTGTGGCTGGCGGGGGTCGCACAGATACGCAGTATTTT | CASSVAGGGRTDTQYF | TRBV2 | TRBD2 | TRBJ2-3 | .
TGTGCTAGTGGGCGGGGGGTGAACACTGAAGCTTTCTTT | CASGRGVNTEAFF | TRBV12-5 | . | TRBJ1-1 | once
TGTGCCAGCAGCCAAGATACGGGGAGTTCACCCCTCCACTTT | CASSQDTGSSPLHF | TRBV3-1/TRBV3-2 | . | TRBJ1-6 | few
TGTGCCAGCAGATCGGGACAGGAGCTGTATCAGCCCCAGCATTTT | CASRSGQELYQPQHF | TRBV6-6 | TRBD1 | TRBJ1-5 | .
TGCGCCAGCAGCATAGACAGCGTCAATGAGCAGTTCTTC | CASSIDSVNEQFF | TRBV5-1 | . | TRBJ2-1 | .
TGTGCCAGTAGACTAGGCGCCGGGGAGCTGTTTTTT | CASRLGAGELFF | TRBV19 | . | TRBJ2-2 | .
TGTGCCAGCATCGGACTAGCGGGGGGGATGAAGTTCTTC | CASIGLAGGMKFF | TRBV2 | TRBD2 | TRBJ2-1 | .
TGTGCCATCAGTGATATACAGTCGAGCAATCAGCCCCAGCATTTT | CAISDIQSSNQPQHF | TRBV10-3 | . | TRBJ1-5 | .
TGTGCCAGCAGTTACCCGGGACAGCAAGAGACCCAGTACTTC | CASSYPGQQETQYF | TRBV6-5 | TRBD1 | TRBJ2-5 | .
TGTGCCAGCAGTTTACAGGGTCCGGAGACCCAGTACTTC | CASSLQGPETQYF | TRBV28 | . | TRBJ2-5 | once
TGTGCCTGGAGTATGAGGGACTCATCGGGAGCTTTCTTT | CAWSMRDSSGAFF | TRBV30 | . | TRBJ1-1 | .
TGTGCCATGGCGGGCGGGGGACTCACAGATACGCAGTATTTT | CAMAGGGLTDTQYF | TRBV10-3 | TRBD2 | TRBJ2-3 | .
TGTGCCAGCTCACCATTCGACAGGGGAACTGGAAACACCATATATTTT | CASSPFDRGTGNTIYF | TRBV18 | TRBD1 | TRBJ1-3 | .
TGTGCCAGCAGGACAGGGTATAGCAATCAGCCCCAGCATTTT | CASRTGYSNQPQHF | TRBV27 | TRBD1 | TRBJ1-5 | few